Sequencing of this T cell receptor beta chain was carried out in a study of cytomegalovirus exposure and HLA in healthy donors. Turning to the study itself: One earlier analysis, a look at 150 million to 200 million T cells, found almost 120 million unique TCR beta sequences. Study results and caveats: Later analysis demonstrated an association between a missense DCLRE1C variant and TCR beta V- and J-gene trimming.

In regard to this clone: Its target is not known.

The PCR used 60 Vbeta and 13 Jbeta primers. Sequencing used immunoSEQ multiplex PCR; TCRdb keeps in-frame clones, though not all of them. The sample shows over 150,000 clones, roughly 89% of them seen only once. Germline-derived CDR1 and CDR2 are SNHLY and FYNNEI. Unmatched junction bases numbered 3, after V lost 8 bases and J lost 1 base. CDR3 length: 13 residues. This clonotype was obtained from a young woman in good health and CMV-seronegative. Source material: PBMCs. The chain is built from TRBV2 and TRBJ1-1; 8 bases align to TRBD1. The CDR3 here is CASGGQGNTEAFF. CDR3 bases: TGTGCCAGCGGAGGACAGGGGAACACTGAAGCTTTCTTT. Complete variable domain (other parts from reference TRBV2 and TRBJ1-1): EPEVTQTPSHQVTQMGQEVILRCVPISNHLYFYWYRQILGQKVEFLVSFYNNEISEKSEIFDDQFSVERPDGSNFTLKIRSTKLEDSAMYFCASGGQGNTEAFFGQGTRLTVV.